The 31 T cell receptor beta chains below come from one sample, sequenced in a study of T cell responses to AZD1222 COVID-19 vaccine. The assay was immunoSEQ multiplex PCR, and TCRdb's table has in-frame clones only and misses some. In the table there are under 200,000 clones, less than 95% of which are singletons. The sample consisted of peripheral blood, taken on day 0 of AZD1222 vaccination. These receptors all come from an adult in good health.

This rearrangement joins TRBV10-1 to TRBJ2-1; 10 positions match TRBD1. Germline V CDR1 and CDR2: WNHNN, SYGVQD (reference sequence). The CDR3 is 13 residues long. J gave up 9 bases and V 7 bases, and 6 bases lay outside the gene matches. The CDR3 protein is CASNPTGGSEQFF. The DNA of the CDR3 is TGCGCCAGCAACCCGACAGGGGGCAGTGAGCAGTTCTTC.

This clone was observed a single time. V usage is TRBV4-3 and J usage is TRBJ2-1; maybe TRBD1 (6 bases). Deletions cut 3 bases from V and 6 bases from J, with 12 bases between. The CDR3 has 14 amino acids. Germline-derived CDR1 and CDR2 are LGHNA and YSLEER. CDR3 bases: TGCGCCAGCAGCCATGCCCGACAGGCCAATGAGCAGTTCTTC. Its protein is CASSHARQANEQFF.

The CDR3 region is CASSPGKGGEKLFF. The CDR3 DNA reads TGCGCCAGCAGCCCCGGGAAGGGTGGGGAAAAACTGTTTTTT. The chain employs TRBV5-1 and TRBJ1-4; no firm D call. The V end lost 4 bases, the J end lost 8 bases, and 15 bases lay between the germline ends. CDR1 SGHRS and CDR2 YFSETQ come from the germline V gene. This CDR3 has 14 residues.

This chain connects TRBV6-1 to TRBJ2-2; 10 bases map to TRBD1. This CDR3 comprises 17 residues. CDR1 is MNHNS, CDR2 SASEGT, per germline. J lost 7 bases, V lost 4 bases, and 12 bases had no gene match. In nucleotides, the CDR3 is TGTGCCAGCAGTGTGACAGGGGGCGCCCCCGTCAACGGGGAGCTGTTTTTT. Encoded protein: CASSVTGGAPVNGELFF.

Details on this clone: At one of its ends the junction is not consistent with the germline gene, which may arise from a read error. This chain connects TRBV7-7 to TRBJ2-1; the match to TRBD2 covers 14 bases. The CDR3 covers 17 residues. Per germline, CDR1 SSHAT and CDR2 FNYEAQ (reference sequence). CDR3 DNA: TGTGCTAGCAGCTTTGCGGGGGGACTAGCGGGAGTAAATGAGCAGTTCTTC. Its protein product is CASSFAGGLAGVNEQFF.

The chain combines TRBV4-1 with TRBJ2-1; possibly TRBD1 for D (7 bases). Trimming took off 2 bases at V and 1 base at J, with 15 bases between the two ends. From germline, CDR1 is MGHRA and CDR2 YSYEKL. The CDR3 sequence is 17 residues long. CDR3: CASSQRPAGQSYNEQFF. CDR3 DNA sequence: TGCGCCAGCAGCCAACGTCCGGCGGGACAGTCCTACAATGAGCAGTTCTTC.

This sequence joins TRBV6-4 and TRBJ1-2; maybe TRBD1 (6 bases). The germline V gene has CDR1 MRHNA and CDR2 SNTAGT. The V end was cut by 2 bases, the J end by 8 bases, with 12 bases between. This CDR3 comprises 13 residues. The CDR3 loop reads CASSDDRRRGYTF. CDR3 in DNA: TGTGCCAGCAGTGACGACAGGCGCCGAGGCTACACCTTC.

The chain links TRBV5-1 to TRBJ2-1; 10 nucleotides agree with TRBD2. This CDR3 region has 15 residues. J gave up 6 bases and V 0 bases, and 3 bases lay outside the gene matches. Germline assignment: CDR1 SGHRS and CDR2 YFSETQ. The CDR3 region has the DNA TGCGCCAGCAGCTTGGGCAGCGGGAGGGCCAATGAGCAGTTCTTC. Translated: CASSLGSGRANEQFF.

The chain links TRBV10-3 to TRBJ1-3; 7 bases are shared with TRBD1. In germline, CDR1 is ENHRY, CDR2 SYGVKD. After removal of 5 bases from V and 3 bases from J, the junction contained 4 bases not matched to a gene. CDR3 length: 14 amino acids. The CDR3 protein is CAISTTGFGNTIYF. The CDR3 region has the DNA TGTGCCATCAGTACGACAGGGTTTGGAAACACCATATATTTT.

The count of this clone is one. V and J are TRBV28 and TRBJ1-6; D uncertain. The germline V gene has CDR1 MDHEN and CDR2 SYDVKM. The V and J ends lost 6 bases and 7 bases respectively, with 16 bases between them. CDR3 length equals 15 residues. DNA for the CDR3: TGTGCCAGCAGCAAACGGTTGGGGAGCAATTCACCCCTCCACTTT. Encoded protein: CASSKRLGSNSPLHF.

The count of this clone is one. V usage is TRBV24-1 and J usage is TRBJ2-1; D gene uncertain. CDR3 length equals 16 residues. Between the trimmed V and J ends, which lost 8 bases and 0 bases, there was a span of 16 bases. Looked up from germline, CDR1 is KGHDR and CDR2 is SFDVKD. CDR3 protein: CATNPGGDSSYNEQFF. Here the CDR3 DNA reads TGTGCCACCAACCCTGGCGGCGATAGCTCCTACAATGAGCAGTTCTTC.

This sequence joins TRBV30 and TRBJ1-5, with D tentatively TRBD1 (5 bases). Germline CDR1 and CDR2: GTSNPN and SVGIG (reference sequence). V lost 5 bases and J 9 bases, leaving 26 bases between the germline ends. This CDR3 spans 16 amino acids. The CDR3 reads CAWRADRGFDQGPQHF. CDR3 in DNA: TGTGCCTGGCGGGCGGATCGCGGCTTCGATCAGGGGCCCCAGCATTTT.

This clone was seen only once. This chain joins TRBV6-2 or TRBV6-3 and TRBJ2-2, with D unclear. Trimming left V 8 bases short and J 4 bases short, with 8 bases between. Per germline, CDR1 MNHEY and CDR2 SVGEGT. The CDR3 has 12 amino acids. The CDR3 sequence is CASRRSTGELFF. The DNA for the CDR3 is TGTGCCAGCCGCCGAAGCACCGGGGAGCTGTTTTTT.

J is TRBJ1-3 and V is TRBV5-1; no reliable D call. Germline lookup yields CDR1 SGHRS and CDR2 YFSETQ. The V and J ends lost 1 base and 0 bases respectively, with 8 bases between them. This CDR3 spans 15 amino acids. The CDR3 region has the DNA TGCGCCAGCAGCTTGCTGGGGAGCTCTGGAAACACCATATATTTT. Its translation is CASSLLGSSGNTIYF.

This clone was detected once. The chain carries TRBV14 and TRBJ1-1; the D is unclear. Germline values: CDR1 SGHDN, CDR2 FVKESK. CDR3 length: 14 amino acids. V was trimmed by 3 bases and J by 5 bases, leaving 13 bases between them. The CDR3 nucleotides read TGTGCCAGCAGCCACGCCGGAGGAACGACTGAAGCTTTCTTT. It codes for CASSHAGGTTEAFF.

This sequence joins TRBV7-3 and TRBJ2-1; the match to TRBD2 covers 9 bases. Germline V gene lookup returns CDR1 SGHTA and CDR2 FQGTGA. The CDR3 spans 16 residues. The junction had 7 bases not matched to a gene; V was cut back by 5 bases and J by 2 bases. CDR3 in DNA: TGTGCCAGCAGCCCCGATAGCGGGAGCGCCTACAATGAGCAGTTCTTC. It yields the protein CASSPDSGSAYNEQFF. The variable domain in full, with the rest retrieved from reference TRBV7-3 and TRBJ2-1, is GAGVSQTPSNKVTEKGKYVELRCDPISGHTALYWYRQSLGQGPEFLIYFQGTGAADDSGLPNDRFFAVRPEGSVSTLKIQRTERGDSAVYLCASSPDSGSAYNEQFFGPGTRLTVL.

The V gene is TRBV30, the J gene TRBJ2-2, with 7 bases aligning to TRBD2. The CDR3 consists of 13 residues. Germline CDR1 GTSNPN, CDR2 SVGIG (reference sequence). Losses at the gene ends were 1 base for V and 8 bases for J; bases not matched to a gene: 4. In nucleotides, the CDR3 is TGTGCCTGGAGTGCTTTGCGGGAGGGGGAGCTGTTTTTT. As protein: CAWSALREGELFF.

V and J are TRBV5-8 and TRBJ2-7, with 8 bases matching TRBD1. V shed 2 bases and J 1 base; nucleotides not matched to a gene: 5. Germline V CDR1 and CDR2: SGHTS, YDEGEE. CDR3 length: 15 residues. DNA of the CDR3: TGTGCCAGCAGCTTCGACAGGGGTTTTTCCTACGAGCAGTACTTC. Translation: CASSFDRGFSYEQYF. The entire variable domain, with the rest obtained from reference TRBV5-8 and TRBJ2-7, is as follows: EAGVTQSPTHLIKTRGQQATLRCSPISGHTSVYWYQQALGLGLQFLLWYDEGEERNRGNFPPRFSGRQFPNYSSELNVNALELEDSALYLCASSFDRGFSYEQYFGPGTRLTVT.

The rearrangement uses TRBV5-4 and TRBJ2-2; perhaps D is TRBD1 or TRBD2 (6 bases each). Germline V gene sequence: CDR1 SGHNT, CDR2 YYREEE (reference sequence). The CDR3 is 14 amino acids. V was trimmed by 7 bases and J by 3 bases, leaving 13 bases between them. CDR3: CASQGGLDTGELFF. Written as DNA, the CDR3 is TGTGCCAGCCAAGGGGGGCTGGACACCGGGGAGCTGTTTTTT. The full variable domain, with the rest looked up from reference TRBV5-4 and TRBJ2-2, is ETGVTQSPTHLIKTRGQQVTLRCSSQSGHNTVSWYQQALGQGPQFIFQYYREEENGRGNFPPRFSGLQFPNYSSELNVNALELDDSALYLCASQGGLDTGELFFGEGSRLTVL.

The rearrangement joins TRBV29-1 to TRBJ2-1; no reliable D call. CDR3 length equals 10 residues. The germline V gene has CDR1 SQVTM and CDR2 ANQGSEA. Between the trimmed V and J ends, which lost 5 bases and 4 bases, there was a span of 3 bases. The CDR3 spells CSVTYNEQFF. The CDR3 DNA sequence: TGCAGCGTTACTTACAATGAGCAGTTCTTC.

The chain couples TRBV11-2 to TRBJ2-7, with 8 nucleotides matching TRBD1. The CDR3 spans 15 residues. From germline, CDR1 is SGHAT and CDR2 FQNNGV. The V gene end was trimmed by 4 bases and the J gene end by 4 bases; junction bases not matched to a gene: 9. CDR3 in amino acids: CASSSTTGVRYEQYF. In nucleotides, the CDR3 is TGTGCCAGCAGCTCGACGACAGGGGTTCGGTACGAGCAGTACTTC.

The CDR3 is CASSYRAGDGYTF. DNA of the CDR3: TGTGCCAGCAGTTACAGGGCAGGAGATGGCTACACCTTC. The J gene is TRBJ1-2, the V gene TRBV6-5; D ambiguous. Germline lookup yields CDR1 MNHEY and CDR2 SVGAGI. The CDR3 runs 13 residues. V was cut by 2 bases and J by 6 bases, with 10 bases left in between.

The rearrangement links TRBV6-5 to TRBJ2-7, with a weak D call TRBD2 (5 bases). V dropped 5 bases and J dropped 0 bases, with 14 bases sitting between them. CDR1 MNHEY and CDR2 SVGAGI come from the germline V gene. The CDR3 contains 15 residues. This chain's CDR3 is CASSQKTGSSYEQYF. CDR3 nucleotide sequence: TGTGCCAGCAGTCAGAAGACGGGAAGCTCCTACGAGCAGTACTTC.

The chain employs TRBV7-9 and TRBJ1-1; TRBD1 aligns across 8 bases. The CDR3 is 16 residues long. With 7 bases clipped from V and 4 bases from J, the junction kept 14 bases outside the gene matches. Germline V lookup: CDR1 SEHNR, CDR2 FQNEAQ (reference sequence). The CDR3 is CASTPIAGQGSTEAFF. CDR3 DNA sequence: TGTGCCAGCACCCCTATCGCCGGACAGGGTTCCACTGAAGCTTTCTTT. The whole variable domain, remainder taken from reference TRBV7-9 and TRBJ1-1, is DTGVSQNPRHKITKRGQNVTFRCDPISEHNRLYWYRQTLGQGPEFLTYFQNEAQLEKSRLLSDRFSAERPKGSFSTLEIQRTEQGDSAMYLCASTPIAGQGSTEAFFGQGTRLTVV.

V and J are TRBV7-9 and TRBJ2-5, with a weak D call TRBD2 (6 bases). CDR1 and CDR2 (germline): SEHNR, FQNEAQ (reference sequence). Trimming stripped 6 bases from V and 4 bases from J, with 15 bases between. The CDR3 covers 14 residues. In DNA form, the CDR3 reads TGTGCCAGCAGAGTTGGGGATAGCGGAGAGACCCAGTACTTC. The encoded protein is CASRVGDSGETQYF.

V is TRBV5-4 and J is TRBJ1-4; D gene unclear. V dropped 4 bases and J dropped 0 bases, with 13 bases sitting between them. The CDR3 extends over 16 amino acids. Per the germline V gene, CDR1 is SGHNT and CDR2 is YYREEE (reference sequence). CDR3 in DNA: TGTGCCAGCAGCCGGGGTGGTGGTGCAACTAATGAAAAACTGTTTTTT. It is translated as CASSRGGGATNEKLFF.

This chain uses TRBV24-1 with TRBJ2-7; possibly TRBD2 for D (6 bases). Germline CDR1 KGHDR, CDR2 SFDVKD. This CDR3 region has 14 residues. V was shortened by 4 bases and J by 0 bases, with 9 bases between the two germline ends. The CDR3 reads CATSDTGVSYEQYF. In DNA, the CDR3 is TGTGCCACCAGTGACACGGGAGTCTCCTACGAGCAGTACTTC.

The count of this clone is one. The CDR3 protein is CASSSATGGAGGYTF. The DNA of the CDR3 is TGCGCCAGCAGCTCCGCGACAGGGGGCGCGGGTGGCTACACCTTC. V gene TRBV5-1 combines with J gene TRBJ1-2; 10 bases align to TRBD1. The CDR3 contains 15 residues. Germline loops: CDR1 SGHRS, CDR2 YFSETQ. Losses at the gene ends were 3 bases for V and 7 bases for J; bases not matched to a gene: 9.

The rearrangement uses TRBV4-2 and TRBJ2-7, with 9 positions matching TRBD1. Germline assignment: CDR1 LGHNA and CDR2 YNFKEQ. Trimming removed 3 bases from V and 4 bases from J; junction bases left unmatched: 10. The CDR3 consists of 16 residues. CDR3 in amino acids: CASSQRKGQGVYEQYF. CDR3 coding DNA: TGTGCCAGCAGCCAGAGAAAGGGACAGGGTGTATACGAGCAGTACTTC.

The chain carries TRBV4-1 and TRBJ1-4; 7 bases fit TRBD1. V was clipped by 3 bases and J by 3 bases; unmatched bases: 4. This CDR3 region has 15 residues. Per the germline V gene, CDR1 is MGHRA and CDR2 is YSYEKL. The CDR3 spells CASSQGTAPNEKLFF. CDR3 DNA: TGCGCCAGCAGCCAGGGGACAGCGCCTAATGAAAAACTGTTTTTT.

Regarding this clone: The junction shows a germline mismatch at one end, possibly a read error. The chain carries TRBV6-2 or TRBV6-3 and TRBJ2-2, with 8 bases identical to TRBD1. The germline CDR1 and CDR2 sequences are MNHEY and SVGEGT. The CDR3 covers 16 residues. CDR3 DNA: TGTGCCAGCAGTGAGACAGGGGAGGTGAACCCCGGGGAGCTGTTTTTT. It is translated as CASSETGEVNPGELFF.